This T cell receptor beta chain was recorded in a study of naive and memory T cell subsets. Study findings and constraints: Over 95% of naive TCR sequences appeared only once after error correction, unlike memory subsets.

Both TRBC1 and TRBC2 were covered by a beta constant-region primer of two equimolar oligonucleotides. Four rounds of PCR amplified the ligated cDNA using nested alpha and beta constant-region primers plus SP2. TCRdb reanalysed the UMI-ligation and nested PCR reads using MiXCR and keeps one entry per CDR3 protein. Counted here are more than 35,000 distinct CDR3 sequences, about an eighth occurring once; the ten biggest clones make up 20% to 25%. Turning to this clonotype: Its antigen is as yet unknown.

The CDR3 loop spans 18 amino acids. V dropped 1 base and J dropped 3 bases, with 21 bases sitting between them. CD45RA-CD27- cells were effector memory; CD45RA+CD27- cells were EMRA. The chain carries TRBV12-3 or TRBV12-4 and TRBJ1-1; possible D gene TRBD1, 6 bases. Sequencing used effector memory CD4+ T cells from blood. Subset defined: effector memory, CD45RA- CD27-. This clonotype was sampled from a human donor in good health. CDR3 coding DNA: TGTGCCAGCAGTTTAGTAGTGGGCAGGGGATTCTCGGACACTGAAGCTTTCTTT. It translates to CASSLVVGRGFSDTEAFF.